These T cell receptor beta chains were read from a single sample in a study of blood T cell repertoires in COVID-19. Measured with immunoSEQ multiplex PCR; TCRdb has only the in-frame clones, and not every one. The sample has some 180,000 clones, approximately 86% seen once. The sequencing input was peripheral blood. Every receptor here comes from an elderly woman with COVID-19, enrolled during active disease. The conserved cysteine and the conserved F or W are not part of the CDR3 here. The order of the fields is clone size, V gene, J gene, CDR3 protein. Size is omitted from some rows. Given values are once, few, many or a class for expanded clones.

abundance: .
v_gene: TRBV6-5
j_gene: TRBJ2-7
CDR3aa: ASSYRGVSSSYEQY

abundance: .
v_gene: TRBV28
j_gene: TRBJ1-3
CDR3aa: ASSLDRGRGNTIY

abundance: .
v_gene: TRBV12-3/TRBV12-4
j_gene: TRBJ2-5
CDR3aa: ASRTGGETQY

abundance: .
v_gene: TRBV7-8
j_gene: TRBJ2-1
CDR3aa: ASSLGRLAYEQF

abundance: .
v_gene: TRBV28
j_gene: TRBJ1-6
CDR3aa: AGGSSYNSPLH

abundance: .
v_gene: TRBV28
j_gene: TRBJ1-2
CDR3aa: ASSLSGRGSNYGYT

abundance: once
v_gene: TRBV6-5
j_gene: TRBJ1-2
CDR3aa: ASSSGIYGYT

abundance: .
v_gene: TRBV28
j_gene: TRBJ2-7
CDR3aa: ASNPAGPPSYEQY

abundance: .
v_gene: TRBV9
j_gene: TRBJ1-3
CDR3aa: ASSVAAQGTGNTIY

abundance: .
v_gene: TRBV29-1
j_gene: TRBJ2-1
CDR3aa: SVEIKLGTFYNEQF

abundance: once
v_gene: TRBV2
j_gene: TRBJ2-5
CDR3aa: ASTRLAGGSETQY

abundance: .
v_gene: TRBV2
j_gene: TRBJ1-5
CDR3aa: ASSDRYRDQPQH

abundance: .
v_gene: TRBV5-1
j_gene: TRBJ2-2
CDR3aa: ASSGQGFAGELF

abundance: .
v_gene: TRBV11-3
j_gene: TRBJ2-4
CDR3aa: ASSLNQGSIQY

abundance: .
v_gene: TRBV7-2
j_gene: TRBJ1-1
CDR3aa: ASSLVTNRPLGTEAF

abundance: .
v_gene: TRBV12-3/TRBV12-4
j_gene: TRBJ1-2
CDR3aa: ASSLMTYGYT

abundance: .
v_gene: TRBV6-6
j_gene: TRBJ1-5
CDR3aa: ASSPWGKGLLSNQPQH

abundance: .
v_gene: TRBV2
j_gene: TRBJ1-2
CDR3aa: ASSEGVFAGYT

abundance: .
v_gene: TRBV4-1
j_gene: TRBJ2-7
CDR3aa: ASSPRQGAGEQY

abundance: .
v_gene: TRBV10-3
j_gene: TRBJ1-5
CDR3aa: AISESAGQEQPQH

abundance: .
v_gene: TRBV6-5
j_gene: TRBJ1-1
CDR3aa: ASKLSLQGNTEAF

abundance: .
v_gene: TRBV7-2
j_gene: TRBJ2-5
CDR3aa: ASSPSGYTQETQY

abundance: .
v_gene: TRBV5-4
j_gene: TRBJ2-7
CDR3aa: ASSWGQGAASYEQY

abundance: .
v_gene: TRBV11-2
j_gene: TRBJ2-7
CDR3aa: ASTPQGGAAYEQY

abundance: .
v_gene: TRBV3-1/TRBV3-2
j_gene: TRBJ1-5
CDR3aa: ASSQDRNQPQH

abundance: .
v_gene: TRBV9
j_gene: TRBJ1-2
CDR3aa: ASSLLPGQGIYT

abundance: .
v_gene: TRBV28
j_gene: TRBJ2-1
CDR3aa: ASSFGLAGGYEQF

abundance: .
v_gene: TRBV4-1
j_gene: TRBJ1-5
CDR3aa: ASSQEGTGGYQPQH

abundance: .
v_gene: TRBV28
j_gene: TRBJ1-1
CDR3aa: ASSLSGPNTEAF

abundance: .
v_gene: TRBV19
j_gene: TRBJ1-1
CDR3aa: ASTQGTFDTEAF

abundance: .
v_gene: TRBV4-1
j_gene: TRBJ1-4
CDR3aa: ASSQASQNEKLF

abundance: .
v_gene: TRBV24-1
j_gene: TRBJ2-3
CDR3aa: ATSDSTGGDTQY

abundance: .
v_gene: TRBV11-2
j_gene: TRBJ1-6
CDR3aa: ASSPRDRGNSPLH

abundance: .
v_gene: TRBV29-1
j_gene: TRBJ1-1
CDR3aa: SVAQGGDTEAF

abundance: .
v_gene: TRBV4-1
j_gene: TRBJ2-4
CDR3aa: ASSQVASGNKNIQY

abundance: .
v_gene: TRBV9
j_gene: TRBJ1-1
CDR3aa: ASSGHRGTEAF

abundance: .
v_gene: TRBV6-2/TRBV6-3
j_gene: TRBJ1-1
CDR3aa: ASSYSEPGMGYRYTEAF

abundance: .
v_gene: TRBV7-9
j_gene: TRBJ2-7
CDR3aa: ASSPPGYEQY

abundance: few
v_gene: TRBV4-3
j_gene: TRBJ1-4
CDR3aa: ASSQGLGQEKLF

abundance: .
v_gene: TRBV18
j_gene: TRBJ2-6
CDR3aa: ASSPFNLGLILAPGANVLT

abundance: .
v_gene: TRBV7-2
j_gene: TRBJ2-1
CDR3aa: ASSLRAASGRANEQF

abundance: .
v_gene: TRBV28
j_gene: TRBJ1-4
CDR3aa: ASSEREKLF

abundance: .
v_gene: TRBV6-5
j_gene: TRBJ1-5
CDR3aa: ASSNGQGAVQPQH

abundance: .
v_gene: TRBV11-2
j_gene: TRBJ1-4
CDR3aa: ASSLGRREVSF

abundance: .
v_gene: TRBV6-5
j_gene: TRBJ1-5
CDR3aa: ASQGAGNQPQH

abundance: .
v_gene: TRBV10-3
j_gene: TRBJ2-7
CDR3aa: AISRGQAREQY

abundance: .
v_gene: TRBV5-1
j_gene: TRBJ2-7
CDR3aa: ASSLSGDRIAEQY

abundance: .
v_gene: TRBV7-9
j_gene: TRBJ2-7
CDR3aa: ASSTGFYEQY

abundance: few
v_gene: TRBV6-6
j_gene: TRBJ2-3
CDR3aa: ASTKGSTDTQY

abundance: .
v_gene: TRBV5-6
j_gene: TRBJ2-3
CDR3aa: ASSYFAGVADTQY

abundance: .
v_gene: TRBV20-1
j_gene: TRBJ2-7
CDR3aa: GLRGSYEQY

abundance: .
v_gene: TRBV10-3
j_gene: TRBJ2-7
CDR3aa: AIASGSSYEQY

abundance: once
v_gene: TRBV6-5
j_gene: TRBJ1-1
CDR3aa: ASSIRAPGGTEAF